The 3 T cell receptor beta chains below were found in one sample sequenced in a study of T cells after yellow fever vaccination. MiXCR, run by TCRdb on the 5' RACE reads, gives a single entry per CDR3 protein. The sample records some 600,000 distinct CDR3 sequences, 17% being singletons. The specimen comprised PBMCs, sampled about 5 days after the first yellow fever vaccination. The receptors here all came from a man between 18 and 29 years old who received the YFV17D yellow fever vaccine.

This clonotype was seen only a few times. This chain uses TRBV27 with TRBJ2-5; TRBD2 agrees at 14 bases. V was pared by 6 bases and J by 9 bases, with 9 bases of the junction left unmatched. Per germline, CDR1 MNHEY and CDR2 SMNVEV (reference sequence). The CDR3 runs to 15 residues. CDR3 sequence reads: CASRATSGGAEAQYF. CDR3 nucleotides: TGTGCCAGCAGGGCGACTAGCGGGGGGGCTGAGGCCCAGTACTTC.

This clonotype has only a few counts. The chain uses TRBV20-1 and TRBJ1-5, with 11 bases matching TRBD1. V lost 0 bases and J lost 6; bases outside the gene matches: 4. The CDR3 consists of 15 residues. The germline CDR1 and CDR2 sequences are DFQATT and SNEGSKA (reference sequence). The CDR3 DNA is TGCAGTGCTAGAGAGGGCGGGACAGGGGGTCAGCCCCAGCATTTT. This codes for CSAREGGTGGQPQHF.

This clonotype came up a few times. V and J are TRBV15 and TRBJ2-1, with D perhaps given as TRBD1 or TRBD2 (5 bases each). Trimming cost V 4 bases and J 8 bases, with 21 bases left between them. This CDR3 comprises 16 residues. Germline V gene lookup returns CDR1 LNHNV and CDR2 YYDKDF (reference sequence). The CDR3 DNA follows: TGTGCCACCAGCACGTCGACAGCTAGAACTAGGGATGAGCAGTTCTTC. It codes for CATSTSTARTRDEQFF.